These 15 T cell receptor beta chains were sequenced from one sample in a study of neoadjuvant anti-PD-1 for oral cavity cancer. Only in-frame clones appear in the TCRdb table, and some are missing; sequencing was by immunoSEQ multiplex PCR. The sample lists about 37,000 clones; around 40% were seen once. Time point indicated: after neoadjuvant nivolumab, at surgical resection. The sequencing used tumor tissue, collected after nivolumab (anti-PD-1) treatment. Receptor source: a person aged 40 to 85 with oral cavity squamous cell carcinoma.

The chain links TRBV6-5 to TRBJ1-2; D unclear. Germline assignment: CDR1 MNHEY and CDR2 SVGAGI. V was shortened by 4 bases and J by 7 bases, with 13 bases between the two germline ends. The CDR3 covers 13 residues. CDR3 coding DNA: TGTGCCAGCAGTTTACGACCCCTCACTGGCTACACCTTC. Amino acids: CASSLRPLTGYTF.

This clone has only one observation. This sequence joins TRBV13 and TRBJ1-2; TRBD1 aligns across 8 bases. V was clipped by 5 bases and J by 3 bases; unmatched bases: 2. This CDR3 contains 13 residues. Germline lookup yields CDR1 PRHDT and CDR2 FYEKMQ (reference sequence). This chain's CDR3 is CASSPDRDYGYTF. For the CDR3, the DNA is TGTGCCAGCAGCCCGGACAGGGACTATGGCTACACCTTC.

CDR3 nucleotide sequence: TGTGCCAGCGGGACCGGGGGGGGCGCGGAAGCTTTCTTT. Encoded protein: CASGTGGGAEAFF. The V call is TRBV6-5, the J call TRBJ1-1; D possibly corresponds to TRBD1 (6 bases). V was shortened by 8 bases and J by 8 bases, with 18 bases between the two germline ends. Germline V gene lookup returns CDR1 MNHEY and CDR2 SVGAGI. This CDR3 spans 13 amino acids.

The chain recombines TRBV5-1 with TRBJ2-3; TRBD2 aligns across 10 bases. This CDR3 is 15 amino acids long. Germline V gene lookup returns CDR1 SGHRS and CDR2 YFSETQ. The V and J ends lost 2 bases and 5 bases, in that order; junction bases with no gene match: 5. For the CDR3, the DNA is TGCGCCAGCAGCTTCGCTAGCGGGGGTCGAGATACGCAGTATTTT. Encoded protein: CASSFASGGRDTQYF. The full variable domain, rest sourced from reference TRBV5-1 and TRBJ2-3, is KAGVTQTPRYLIKTRGQQVTLSCSPISGHRSVSWYQQTPGQGLQFLFEYFSETQRNKGNFPGRFSGRQFSNSRSEMNVSTLELGDSALYLCASSFASGGRDTQYFGPGTRLTVL.

The chain has TRBV6-6 and TRBJ2-7; 8 positions match TRBD2. V shed 5 bases and J 0 bases; nucleotides not matched to a gene: 3. CDR3 size: 14 residues. Germline CDR1 is MNHNY and CDR2 is SVGAGI (reference sequence). The DNA for the CDR3 is TGTGCCAGCAGTAGTAGCGGGATCTCCTACGAGCAGTACTTC. It yields the protein CASSSSGISYEQYF.

The V call is TRBV15, the J call TRBJ1-4; D is ambiguous. Germline V gene sequence: CDR1 LNHNV, CDR2 YYDKDF (reference sequence). The germline V and J ends were trimmed by 0 bases and 4 bases, with 9 bases remaining between them. The CDR3 runs to 15 residues. Here the CDR3 DNA reads TGTGCCACCAGCAGAGATAGGCAGAGTAATGAAAAACTGTTTTTT. It specifies CATSRDRQSNEKLFF.

The CDR3 nucleotides are TGTGCCTGGAGCGAAGAGACTGAAGCTTTCTTT. Its protein product is CAWSEETEAFF. The V gene is TRBV30, the J gene TRBJ1-1; the D is unclear. Germline V gene lookup returns CDR1 GTSNPN and CDR2 SVGIG (reference sequence). The CDR3 has 11 residues. Trimming shortened V by 3 bases and J by 5 bases, and 7 bases separated the two germline ends.

The chain links TRBV2 to TRBJ2-7; D gene ambiguous. Trimming removed 6 bases at V and 0 bases at J, with 12 bases between. The germline V gene encodes CDR1 SNHLY and CDR2 FYNNEI. The CDR3 is made up of 14 amino acids. The CDR3 bases are TGTGCCAGCAGACAGACTCAGAACTCCTACGAGCAGTACTTC. This translates into CASRQTQNSYEQYF.

This sequence joins TRBV9 and TRBJ2-1; 10 bases are shared with TRBD2. V lost 4 bases, J lost 8 bases, and 6 bases stayed unmatched. CDR3 length equals 14 residues. Germline V lookup: CDR1 SGDLS, CDR2 YYNGEE. As DNA, the CDR3 is TGTGCCAGCAGCCCCTTAGCGGGAGGCGATGAGCAGTTCTTC. It yields the protein CASSPLAGGDEQFF.

Only one count was recorded for this clone. The chain uses TRBV5-8 and TRBJ1-2, with 12 bases fitting TRBD1. This CDR3 spans 15 amino acids. The V gene's germline CDR1 is SGHTS and CDR2 YDEGEE. V lost 4 bases and J lost 7; bases outside the gene matches: 8. The CDR3 loop is CASSRLGQGAVGYTF. The CDR3 DNA reads as TGTGCCAGCAGCCGTTTGGGACAGGGGGCAGTTGGCTACACCTTC.

This clone turned up a few times. The chain employs TRBV29-1 and TRBJ1-1, with a tentative D call TRBD1 (5 bases). The CDR3 loop spans 13 amino acids. Germline assignment: CDR1 SQVTM and CDR2 ANQGSEA. V lost 6 bases and J lost 6, with 17 bases in between. Here the CDR3 DNA reads TGCAGCGTGGATCAGGGTAAGGGCGCTGAAGCTTTCTTT. Protein product: CSVDQGKGAEAFF. Looking up the rest from reference TRBV29-1 and TRBJ1-1 gives the full variable domain: SAVISQKPSRDICQRGTSLTIQCQVDSQVTMMFWYRQQPGQSLTLIATANQGSEATYESGFVIDKFPISRPNLTFSTLTVSNMSPEDSSIYLCSVDQGKGAEAFFGQGTRLTVV.

There are a few counts of this clone. The chain recombines TRBV6-6 with TRBJ1-5; perhaps TRBD1 as D (5 bases). This CDR3 is built from 15 residues. Between the trimmed V and J ends, which lost 4 bases and 0 bases, there was a span of 10 bases. Germline-derived CDR1 and CDR2 are MNHNY and SVGAGI (reference sequence). For the CDR3, the DNA is TGTGCCAGCAGTTTAGGGGTGTATAGCAATCAGCCCCAGCATTTT. Its translation: CASSLGVYSNQPQHF.

This clone was counted between two and nine times. The V call is TRBV5-6, the J call TRBJ1-5, with 9 bases that match TRBD1. J was trimmed by 2 bases and V by 1 base; bases with no gene match: 1. Germline loops: CDR1 SGHDT, CDR2 YYEEEE. CDR3 length: 15 amino acids. The CDR3 is CASSLTGGGNQPQHF. The CDR3 DNA reads as TGTGCCAGCAGCTTGACAGGGGGCGGCAATCAGCCCCAGCATTTT.

The V and J genes are TRBV5-1 and TRBJ2-1; TRBD1 is a possible D gene (6 bases). Per germline, CDR1 SGHRS and CDR2 YFSETQ. V was cut by 4 bases and J by 0 bases, with 11 bases left in between. The CDR3 spans 15 residues. In DNA, the CDR3 is TGCGCCAGCAGCCAAGACAGGAGCTCCTACAATGAGCAGTTCTTC. This encodes CASSQDRSSYNEQFF.

The V gene is TRBV5-1, the J gene TRBJ2-3; either TRBD1 or TRBD2 may fit D (5 bases each). The ends were cut back, 3 bases at V and 0 bases at J, with 17 bases in the middle. CDR1 and CDR2 from the germline V gene are SGHRS and YFSETQ. The length of the CDR3 is 17 residues. DNA for the CDR3: TGCGCCAGCAGCTACTTTGGACCGGGACCAAGCACAGATACGCAGTATTTT. It yields the protein CASSYFGPGPSTDTQYF.